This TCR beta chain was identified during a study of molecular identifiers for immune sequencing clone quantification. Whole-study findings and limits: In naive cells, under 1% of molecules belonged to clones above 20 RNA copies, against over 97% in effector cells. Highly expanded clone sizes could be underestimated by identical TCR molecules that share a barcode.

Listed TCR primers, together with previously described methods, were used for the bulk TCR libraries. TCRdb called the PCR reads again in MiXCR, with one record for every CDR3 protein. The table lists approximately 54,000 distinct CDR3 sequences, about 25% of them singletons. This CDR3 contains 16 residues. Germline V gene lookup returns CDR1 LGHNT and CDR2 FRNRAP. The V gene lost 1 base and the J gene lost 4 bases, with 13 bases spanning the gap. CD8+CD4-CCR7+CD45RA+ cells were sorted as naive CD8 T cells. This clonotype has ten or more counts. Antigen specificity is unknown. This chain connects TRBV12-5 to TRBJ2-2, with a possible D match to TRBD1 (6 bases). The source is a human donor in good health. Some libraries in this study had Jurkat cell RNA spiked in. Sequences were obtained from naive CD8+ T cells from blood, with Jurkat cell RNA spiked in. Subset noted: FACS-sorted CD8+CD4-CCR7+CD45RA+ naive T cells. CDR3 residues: CASGLEQGRSTGELFF. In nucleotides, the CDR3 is TGTGCTAGTGGTTTGGAACAGGGAAGGAGCACCGGGGAGCTGTTTTTT.